Detailed here is one T cell receptor (beta chain). The sample originates from a study of Ad26.COV2.S vaccination and SARS-CoV-2 variants. V lost 2 bases and J 9 bases, leaving 14 bases between the germline ends. CDR1 and CDR2 from the germline V gene are MNHNY and SVGAGI (reference sequence). The CDR3 sequence is 14 residues long. Sample treatment: around 19 received Ad26.COV2.S at low or high dose, single or two shots; about five received placebo; per-sample allocation not given. Samples came from day 63 after the first vaccine or placebo injection. Boston supplied an adult donor aged 18-55 years. Clones were sequenced by immunoSEQ multiplex PCR, and TCRdb holds only the in-frame ones, with some missing. The data contain 350,000 to 450,000 clones, 70% to 90% of them singletons.

Sequences were derived from peripheral blood, sampled in a trial of Ad26.COV2.S vaccine versus placebo. The chain is built from TRBV6-6 and TRBJ2-1; no firm D call. The sequence was obtained from a person between 18 and 60 years old who received the Ad26.COV2.S COVID-19 vaccine or a placebo. The CDR3 nucleotides are TGTGCCAGCAGTTACGGGCCCGGCAATGGTGAGCAGTTCTTC. It encodes CASSYGPGNGEQFF.